This is a list of T cell receptor beta chains from one sample in a study of T cells in Graves' hyperthyroidism and ophthalmopathy. In TCRdb, the multiplex PCR reads were re-called with MiXCR into one record per CDR3 protein. The table includes hundreds of thousands of distinct CDR3 sequences, more than 12% detected once. Source material: blood. Receptor source: a woman aged 45-65 years with Graves' ophthalmopathy. The CDR3 runs from the conserved cysteine through the conserved F or W. The D gene is left open where the match is weak. The listing skips clone size in some rows; elsewhere it reads once, few, many or a size class.

many	TRBJ2-1	TRBV9	.	CASSVEEGSSYNEQFF	TGTGCCAGCAGCGTAGAAGAGGGGAGTTCCTACAATGAGCAGTTCTTC
many	TRBJ2-1	TRBV7-9	.	CASSPTIGGLYNEQFF	TGTGCCAGCAGCCCAACTATCGGGGGCTTATACAATGAGCAGTTCTTC
many	TRBJ1-1	TRBV18	.	CASSPPSQTEAFF	TGTGCCAGCTCACCACCGAGCCAGACTGAAGCTTTCTTT
many	TRBJ2-5	TRBV6-1	TRBD2	CASSVGLAGVRETQYF	TGTGCCAGCAGTGTAGGGCTAGCGGGAGTACGAGAGACCCAGTACTTC
few	TRBJ2-5	TRBV7-2	TRBD2	CASSRPATGGVYQETQYF	TGTGCCAGCAGCCGGCCGGCCACGGGGGGGGTGTACCAAGAGACCCAGTACTTC
many	TRBJ2-5	TRBV7-7	TRBD2	CASSLGGTSGQETQYF	TGTGCTAGCAGCTTAGGAGGGACTAGCGGCCAAGAGACCCAGTACTTC
.	TRBJ2-7	TRBV10-3	TRBD2	CAISSGTSACEQYF	TGTGCCATCAGCTCCGGGACTAGCGCCTGCGAGCAGTACTTC
.	TRBJ2-5	TRBV5-1	TRBD2	CASSLAGGTSLQETQYF	TGTGCCAGCAGCTTGGCTGGGGGGACTAGTTTACAAGAGACCCAGTACTTC
many	TRBJ1-1	TRBV9	.	CASSVGGGAAEAFF	TGTGCCAGCAGCGTAGGAGGGGGGGCGGCAGAAGCTTTCTTT
many	TRBJ1-5	TRBV6-2/TRBV6-3	.	CASSHIDWDQPQHF	TGTGCCAGCAGTCATATCGATTGGGATCAGCCCCAGCATTTT
many	TRBJ2-6	TRBV28	.	CASSLFRSSGANVLTF	TGTGCCAGCAGTTTATTTCGGAGCTCTGGGGCCAACGTCCTGACTTTC
.	TRBJ2-7	TRBV13	TRBD1	CASSGKTGANTVPYEQYF	TGTGCCAGCAGCGGAAAGACAGGGGCTAACACTGTACCCTACGAGCAGTACTTC
many	TRBJ2-1	TRBV2	.	CASTAGAGATSYNEQFF	TGTGCCAGCACTGCAGGGGCAGGGGCGACCTCCTACAATGAGCAGTTCTTC
many	TRBJ1-6	TRBV30	.	CASQRDVSPLHF	TGTGCATCACAGAGAGATGTGTCACCCCTCCACTTT
many	TRBJ2-7	TRBV28	TRBD1	CASTSPGQGSYEQYF	TGTGCCAGCACCTCACCGGGACAGGGCTCCTACGAGCAGTACTTC
many	TRBJ2-7	TRBV20-1	TRBD2	CSARTSGSTYEQYF	TGCAGTGCTAGGACTAGCGGAAGTACCTACGAGCAGTACTTC
few	TRBJ2-1	TRBV18	.	CANSLKQGPISYNEQFF	TGTGCCAACTCACTCAAACAGGGCCCCATCTCCTACAATGAGCAGTTCTTC
many	TRBJ2-5	TRBV6-2/TRBV6-3	TRBD2	CASSYTGLAETQYF	TGTGCCAGCAGTTACACAGGACTAGCAGAGACCCAGTACTTC
many	TRBJ2-5	TRBV20-1	.	CSARYSTSWETQYF	TGCAGTGCTAGGTACTCAACCTCCTGGGAGACCCAGTACTTC
few	TRBJ2-1	TRBV7-3	TRBD2	CASSLAGVMNEQFF	TGTGCCAGCAGCTTGGCGGGAGTGATGAATGAGCAGTTCTTC
many	TRBJ2-7	TRBV29-1	TRBD2	CSVPSGGRGGLAVYEQYF	TGCAGCGTGCCGAGCGGAGGGAGAGGAGGTCTAGCGGTCTACGAGCAGTACTTC
few	TRBJ2-1	TRBV3-2	.	CASRITSGSYNEQFF	TGTGCCAGCAGGATCACTAGCGGCTCCTACAATGAGCAGTTCTTC
few	TRBJ2-7	TRBV29-1	.	CSVGQFYEQYF	TGCAGCGTTGGACAGTTCTACGAGCAGTACTTC
.	TRBJ2-2	TRBV2	TRBD1	CASSETGPRTGELFF	TGTGCCAGCAGTGAGACAGGGCCGAGAACCGGGGAGCTGTTTTTT
many	TRBJ1-1	TRBV30	.	CAWRGGWTEAFF	TGTGCCTGGAGGGGCGGGTGGACTGAAGCTTTCTTT
.	TRBJ2-7	TRBV5-5	.	CASSTDIGGYEQYF	TGTGCCAGCAGCACAGATATTGGTGGCTACGAGCAGTACTTC
few	TRBJ2-1	TRBV29-1	.	CSVAWGYEQFF	TGCAGCGTTGCTTGGGGGTATGAGCAGTTCTTC
many	TRBJ2-3	TRBV20-1	TRBD2	CSASLLAGGRTDTQYF	TGCAGTGCTAGTCTTCTAGCGGGGGGACGCACAGATACGCAGTATTTT
many	TRBJ1-1	TRBV4-1	.	CASSRGREAFF	TGCGCCAGCAGCCGGGGGCGTGAAGCTTTCTTT
.	TRBJ1-3	TRBV18	.	CASSPSPVVGDSGNTIYF	TGTGCCAGCTCACCATCCCCCGTCGTAGGGGATTCTGGAAACACCATATATTTT
many	TRBJ2-3	TRBV7-8	.	CASSFPSTTDTQYF	TGTGCCAGCAGCTTTCCTAGCACCACAGATACGCAGTATTTT
few	TRBJ2-7	TRBV9	.	CASSVGSSVGGLHEQYF	TGTGCCAGCAGCGTTGGGTCAAGCGTCGGGGGGCTTCACGAGCAGTACTTC
.	TRBJ2-3	TRBV4-3	TRBD1	CASSQDGTGSTDTQYF	TGCGCCAGCAGCCAAGATGGGACAGGGTCGACAGATACGCAGTATTTT
many	TRBJ1-5	TRBV28	TRBD1	CASSLGGQQISNSNQPQHF	TGTGCCAGCAGTTTAGGGGGACAGCAAATATCCAATAGCAATCAGCCCCAGCATTTT
.	TRBJ2-1	TRBV7-6	.	CASSLGASDPSYNEQFF	TGTGCCAGCAGCCTAGGGGCTAGCGATCCCTCCTACAATGAGCAGTTCTTC
many	TRBJ2-7	TRBV20-1	.	CSAMWQRYEQYF	TGCAGTGCTATGTGGCAGCGCTACGAGCAGTACTTC
many	TRBJ1-6	TRBV5-1	TRBD1	CASSPGQGVNSPLHF	TGCGCCAGCAGCCCCGGACAGGGTGTGAATTCACCCCTCCACTTT
many	TRBJ1-2	TRBV28	.	CASRRPPPNYGYTF	TGTGCCAGCAGGCGGCCGCCCCCTAACTATGGCTACACCTTC
many	TRBJ2-1	TRBV24-1	TRBD2	CATSDTFFAGGINEQFF	TGTGCCACCAGTGATACCTTTTTTGCGGGAGGTATTAATGAGCAGTTCTTC
many	TRBJ2-7	TRBV3-1	.	CASSQLGVSYEQYF	TGTGCCAGCAGCCAATTGGGGGTCTCCTACGAGCAGTACTTC
many	TRBJ2-3	TRBV7-3	.	CASSPYTVSTDTQYF	TGTGCCAGCAGCCCATACACGGTTAGCACAGATACGCAGTATTTT
few	TRBJ2-1	TRBV7-2	TRBD2	CASSPRHLSGRQNNEQFF	TGTGCCAGCAGCCCCCGACACCTAAGCGGGAGGCAAAATAATGAGCAGTTCTTC
few	TRBJ1-2	TRBV7-2	.	CASSHSGGNYGYTF	TGTGCCAGCAGCCACTCTGGGGGAAACTATGGCTACACCTTC
many	TRBJ2-1	TRBV3-1	TRBD2	CASSQDSGRAVNEQFF	TGTGCCAGCAGCCAAGACAGCGGGAGGGCCGTAAATGAGCAGTTCTTC
few	TRBJ2-1	TRBV29-1	TRBD2	CSVRLAGGVRNEQFF	TGCAGCGTTAGACTAGCGGGAGGGGTACGCAATGAGCAGTTCTTC
many	TRBJ2-5	TRBV24-1	.	CATNRAGEETQYF	TGTGCCACCAACAGGGCAGGTGAAGAGACCCAGTACTTC
few	TRBJ2-7	TRBV4-1	TRBD1	CASSHPRQGDTYEQYF	TGCGCCAGCAGCCACCCCCGACAGGGTGATACCTACGAGCAGTACTTC
many	TRBJ2-1	TRBV9	.	CASSVGGRGGYNEQFF	TGTGCCAGCAGCGTAGGGGGCAGGGGTGGTTACAATGAGCAGTTCTTC
many	TRBJ1-5	TRBV20-1	.	CSAELGSSNQPQHF	TGCAGTGCAGAATTAGGCAGTAGCAATCAGCCCCAGCATTTT
many	TRBJ2-5	TRBV28	TRBD2	CASSLSLTSGQQETQYF	TGTGCCAGCAGTTTGAGCCTTACTAGCGGGCAACAAGAGACCCAGTACTTC
few	TRBJ1-6	TRBV28	.	CASRRQVLVNSPLHF	TGTGCCAGCAGAAGACAGGTTTTAGTGAATTCACCCCTCCACTTT
.	TRBJ2-1	TRBV28	.	CASRDANNEQFF	TGTGCCAGCAGGGACGCGAACAATGAGCAGTTCTTC
many	TRBJ1-2	TRBV7-2	TRBD1	CASSSGTGTRNYGYTF	TGTGCCAGCAGCTCAGGGACAGGGACTAGGAACTATGGCTACACCTTC
many	TRBJ2-1	TRBV6-6	TRBD2	CASSYSVGRANEQFF	TGTGCCAGCAGTTACTCGGTCGGGAGGGCGAATGAGCAGTTCTTC
once	TRBJ2-1	TRBV24-1	.	CATSDMGHRDNEQFF	TGTGCCACCAGTGATATGGGACATAGGGACAATGAGCAGTTCTTC